The clone carrying this T cell receptor (beta chain) has a count of ten or more. The antigen remains unidentified. These data originate in a study of Graves' ophthalmopathy and Graves' hyperthyroidism. Study details: Hyperthyroidism counted as stable given no ophthalmopathy within 18 months of follow-up. Study-level points and caveats: At around 68% sensitivity and 72.22% specificity, the model predicted progression of the ophthalmopathy.

Uncontrolled infections, other autoimmune diseases, pregnancy or lactation barred patients from enrollment. The diagnosis was founded upon clinical symptoms, serum thyroxine, TRAb, thyroid ultrasound and orbital computed tomography. This CDR3 has 13 amino acids. Germline V gene lookup returns CDR1 SGHTA and CDR2 FQGNSA. V lost 0 bases and J lost 5, with 7 bases in between. Amplified material comprised TCR beta CDR3 regions derived from RNA transcripts. HTBI primers were used in a first-round RT-PCR, which preceded a second-round multiplex PCR. One entry per CDR3 protein results from TCRdb running MiXCR on the multiplex PCR reads. The data hold about 1.2 million distinct CDR3 sequences, with less than 45% observed a single time.

The receptor was isolated from an adult man with Graves' hyperthyroidism. V gene TRBV7-2 combines with J gene TRBJ2-5, with D unclear. The sequenced sample consisted of peripheral blood or thyroid tissue (not recorded which). The CDR3 region has the DNA TGTGCCAGCAGCTTAGCTGGAGCGGAGACCCAGTACTTC. Translated: CASSLAGAETQYF.